This T cell receptor (beta chain) was sequenced during a study of blood T cell repertoires in COVID-19. Study details: Some COVID-19 samples were acute and others convalescent; all came from the United States, Italy and Spain.

Source study methods: Estimates of nucleated cell counts were drawn from the amplification of reference gene primers. Profiling relied on immunoSEQ multiplex PCR, and the TCRdb table lists in-frame clones only, not all of them. That table furnishes V, J and clone size, whereas the DNA furnished D and trimming. Of approximately 98,000 clones in the sample, around 81% were seen once. Germline assignment: CDR1 SEHNR and CDR2 FQNEAQ (reference sequence). The CDR3 extends over 15 amino acids. The trim removed 3 bases at V and 1 base at J, leaving 4 bases unmatched. The chain uses TRBV7-9 and TRBJ1-1; 8 nucleotides match TRBD1. The sample was peripheral blood. The TCR sequence derives from a man in his sixties with acute or convalescent COVID-19. The CDR3 nucleotides read TGTGCCAGCAGCTTGACAGGGGAGGGGAACACTGAAGCTTTCTTT. Amino acid sequence: CASSLTGEGNTEAFF.